The rows below give T cell receptor beta chains drawn from one sample of a study of identical twins. MiXCR was run by TCRdb on the 5' RACE reads, yielding one entry per CDR3 protein. The repertoire holds 1.5 million to 2 million distinct CDR3 sequences, with around a third as singletons. The sequenced sample consisted of cord blood. The receptors shown here come from a newborn girl in good health. Each CDR3 is given with its conserved first and last residue. A D gene is named only where the DNA matches it firmly. Some rows mark clone size as missing; the rest say once, few, many or name a class of expanded clone.

V	size	D	J	DNA	CDR3
TRBV20-1	few	NA	TRBJ2-7	TGCAGTGCTAGAGTACAACCGGGACGGTCCTACGAGCAGTACTTC	CSARVQPGRSYEQYF
TRBV25-1	NA	TRBD1	TRBJ1-2	TGTGCCAGCAGTGAATATAGACAGGGTGGCTACACCTTC	CASSEYRQGGYTF
TRBV12-3/TRBV12-4	few	NA	TRBJ2-7	TGTGCCAGCAGTTTAAATTTTGCTGACTACGAGCAGTACTTC	CASSLNFADYEQYF
TRBV27	many	NA	TRBJ2-7	TGTGCCAGCAGTTATGCTATAGGGGCGGGATACGAGCAGTACTTC	CASSYAIGAGYEQYF
TRBV5-1	NA	NA	TRBJ1-2	TGCGCCAGCAGCTTGGACGGGGGCCGTAACTATGGCTACACCTTC	CASSLDGGRNYGYTF
TRBV7-2	many	NA	TRBJ2-1	TGTGCCAGCAGCTTAGCTCTAACCGAGCAGTTCTTC	CASSLALTEQFF
TRBV7-9	NA	TRBD1	TRBJ1-2	TGTGCCAGCAGCTTAGCGGGACAGGGGGACTGTGGCTACACCTTC	CASSLAGQGDCGYTF
TRBV5-5	few	NA	TRBJ2-4	TGTGCCAGCAGCTTCTACAGGGTCCCCCGCTTGAAGACTGAAGCCAAAAACATTCAGTACTTC	CASSFYRVPRLKTEAKNIQYF
TRBV20-1	NA	NA	TRBJ2-1	TGCAGTGCTGGAGAACGTGGGACGGAGTTCTTC	CSAGERGTEFF
TRBV6-5	many	NA	TRBJ2-1	TGTGCCAGCAGTTACTCCGGGAAGCTGGGGGATGAGCAGTTCTTC	CASSYSGKLGDEQFF
TRBV4-2	NA	TRBD1	TRBJ2-4	TGTGCCAGCAGCCAAGAACCGGGACAGGGGGCCAAAAACATTCAGTACTTC	CASSQEPGQGAKNIQYF
TRBV20-1	few	TRBD2	TRBJ2-7	TGCAGTGCTAAGACTAGCGGGCTTAGCTCCTACGAGCAGTACTTC	CSAKTSGLSSYEQYF
TRBV10-3	NA	NA	TRBJ1-1	TGTACCATCAGTGTCGCGGCACGGAACACTGAAGCTTTCTTT	CTISVAARNTEAFF
TRBV7-8	NA	TRBD2	TRBJ2-3	TGTGCCAGCAGCTTAGCGCGGGGACTAGCGGGAGGGGCCCTCACAGATACGCAGTATTTT	CASSLARGLAGGALTDTQYF
TRBV27	few	TRBD2	TRBJ2-7	TGTGCCAGCAGTAGCTCGGGACTAGCGACCTACGAGCAGTACTTC	CASSSSGLATYEQYF
TRBV30	few	NA	TRBJ1-2	TGTGCCTGGAGCCAGGGTAAAATTGGCTACACCTTC	CAWSQGKIGYTF
TRBV15	few	NA	TRBJ2-3	TGTGCCACCAGCAGAGCGATTAGCGGAAACACAGATACGCAGTATTTT	CATSRAISGNTDTQYF
TRBV7-9	few	NA	TRBJ2-7	TGTGCCAGCAGCTTAGGCTCGAACTACGAGCAGTACTTC	CASSLGSNYEQYF
TRBV10-3	many	TRBD2	TRBJ2-1	TGTGCCATCAGCCTGCTAGCGGGGGGCAACTACAATGAGCAGTTCTTC	CAISLLAGGNYNEQFF
TRBV28	NA	NA	TRBJ1-2	TGTGCCAGCAGTTTATCACAGGGCAGCTACACCTTC	CASSLSQGSYTF
TRBV20-1	NA	NA	TRBJ2-7	TGCAGTGCTAGAGATTACGGGCAGGCCCCCTACGAGCAGTACTTC	CSARDYGQAPYEQYF
TRBV6-5	NA	NA	TRBJ1-3	TGTGCCAGCAGGACTGACACCGACTCTGGAAACACCATATATTTT	CASRTDTDSGNTIYF
TRBV4-2	NA	TRBD2	TRBJ2-1	TGTGCCAGCAGCCAAGAAGAATTGGCTGAGACTAGCGTCTTGGGGGAGCAGTTCTTC	CASSQEELAETSVLGEQFF
TRBV24-1	NA	NA	TRBJ2-7	TGTGCCACCAGTGCGGCGGTGAATATAGGGTTTTTCGCGTACAATGAGCAGTACTTC	CATSAAVNIGFFAYNEQYF
TRBV10-3	NA	NA	TRBJ1-2	TGTGCCATCAGTGAGTCTACGCGTAGGGGCTACACCTTC	CAISESTRRGYTF
TRBV10-2	few	NA	TRBJ1-5	TGCGCCACCGGAGGGACAACACGCAATCAGCCCCAGCATTTT	CATGGTTRNQPQHF
TRBV7-2	few	NA	TRBJ1-5	TGTGCCAGCAGCTCCAGTAGCAATCAGCCCCAGCATTTT	CASSSSSNQPQHF
TRBV6-2/TRBV6-3	NA	NA	TRBJ1-1	TGTGCCAGCAGTTACTCGATATGGGCCCTTCATCCAAACACTGAAGCTTTCTTT	CASSYSIWALHPNTEAFF
TRBV7-2	NA	NA	TRBJ1-3	TGTGCCAGCAGCCAGACAAACTCTGGAAACACCATATATTTT	CASSQTNSGNTIYF
TRBV20-1	few	TRBD1	TRBJ2-1	TGCAGTGCTAGAGTTCCGGGACAGGGCGACAATGAGCAGTTCTTC	CSARVPGQGDNEQFF
TRBV6-1	NA	NA	TRBJ1-2	TGTGCCAGCAGTGTGACAGCCTCCGTGGGCTACACCTTC	CASSVTASVGYTF
TRBV18	few	TRBD2	TRBJ2-1	TGTGCCAGCTCACCTCATCCTAGCGGGACCCCACTGGGTGAGCAGTTCTTC	CASSPHPSGTPLGEQFF
TRBV2	few	NA	TRBJ2-7	TGTGCCAGCCGGGGGAGGATGAACTCCTACGAGCAGTACTTC	CASRGRMNSYEQYF
TRBV27	NA	NA	TRBJ2-7	TGTGCCAGCCCTTTTAGGGGACACGGCGAGCAGTACTTC	CASPFRGHGEQYF
TRBV12-3/TRBV12-4	few	NA	TRBJ2-1	TGTGCCAGCATCCCCGGGACTGTGAGGAATGAGCAGTTCTTC	CASIPGTVRNEQFF
TRBV20-1	few	TRBD2	TRBJ2-5	TGCAGTGCTAGAGGACTAGCGGAACTCCAAGAGACCCAGTACTTC	CSARGLAELQETQYF
TRBV29-1	NA	NA	TRBJ2-3	TGCAGCGTTGAAGGACCCAGGGAGAGCCCAGATACGCAGTATTTT	CSVEGPRESPDTQYF
TRBV12-3/TRBV12-4	few	TRBD2	TRBJ2-3	TGTGCCAGCAGTTTAGGAATCCCCGGGACTAGCGGGGAGAGCACAGATACGCAGTATTTT	CASSLGIPGTSGESTDTQYF
TRBV9	NA	NA	TRBJ2-2	TGTGCCAGCAGCGTAGCACTAAACGGGGAGCTGTTTTTT	CASSVALNGELFF
TRBV2	few	NA	TRBJ1-5	TGTGCCAGCAGTGAACTGACAAGCAATCAGCCCCAGCATTTT	CASSELTSNQPQHF
TRBV20-1	NA	NA	TRBJ1-1	TGCAGTGCTAGAGATGGCGCGGGGAACACTGAAGCTTTCTTT	CSARDGAGNTEAFF
TRBV7-9	few	NA	TRBJ1-2	TGTGCCAGCAGCTTAGGACGGGGGCAGAGCGGCTACACCTTC	CASSLGRGQSGYTF
TRBV5-1	NA	NA	TRBJ1-1	TGCGCCAGCAGCGGGGGGAACATGAACACTGAAGCTTTCTTT	CASSGGNMNTEAFF
TRBV6-2/TRBV6-3	NA	NA	TRBJ2-4	TGTGCCAGCATGACGGGGCCACTAGCCAAAAACATTCAGTACTTC	CASMTGPLAKNIQYF
TRBV9	few	TRBD2	TRBJ2-5	TGTGCCAGCAGCGTAAGCGCTAGCGGGAGATGGGAAGAGACCCAGTACTTC	CASSVSASGRWEETQYF
TRBV6-5	NA	NA	TRBJ2-3	TGTGCCAGCAGCCCCGGGCCCTCTCGCACAGATACGCAGTATTTT	CASSPGPSRTDTQYF
TRBV27	NA	TRBD2	TRBJ2-1	TGTGCCAGCACCCCTCGGGGGGTCCACCCTAGCGTTTACTCCTACAATGAGCAGTTCTTC	CASTPRGVHPSVYSYNEQFF
TRBV7-9	NA	TRBD2	TRBJ2-5	TGTGCCAGCAGCACGGGACTAGCGCTCTTACAAGAGACCCAGTACTTC	CASSTGLALLQETQYF
TRBV12-3/TRBV12-4	few	NA	TRBJ2-7	TGTGCCAGCAGTGTACTCGATGTTGGCGAGCAGTACTTC	CASSVLDVGEQYF